This TCR beta chain was found in a study of blood T cell repertoires in COVID-19. Overall study context: The origin of the acute and convalescent COVID-19 samples was the United States, Italy and Spain.

TCRdb's table, derived via immunoSEQ multiplex PCR, lists solely in-frame clones and lacks some. The sample carries approximately 500,000 clones, 89% recorded once. The CDR3 sequence is 16 residues long. Germline CDR1 MDHEN, CDR2 SYDVKM. Trimming left V 5 bases short and J 5 bases short, with 18 bases between. This sequence joins TRBV28 and TRBJ2-2; D is perhaps TRBD1 (6 bases). Sequencing was carried out using peripheral blood. This TCR was recovered from a young man with COVID-19, enrolled during active disease. The CDR3 sequence is CASSPSRGEGTGELFF. CDR3 DNA sequence: TGTGCCAGCAGTCCCAGCAGGGGCGAGGGGACCGGGGAGCTGTTTTTT.